This TCR beta chain was found in a study of cytomegalovirus exposure and HLA in healthy donors. This clone has just a few counts. V lost 1 base and J 6 bases, leaving 8 bases between the germline ends. This CDR3 region has 14 residues. The germline gives CDR1 SGHKS, CDR2 YYEKEE (reference sequence). This PCR relied on a set of 60 Vbeta primers and 13 Jbeta primers. Sequencing was performed with immunoSEQ multiplex PCR; in TCRdb, only in-frame clones are kept and a portion is missing. Of 200,000 to 250,000 clones detected, around 77% appear once; the ten largest clones hold 2.5% to 3.5%. Sequencing was carried out using PBMCs. This TCR came from a woman aged 25-40 years in good health and CMV-seronegative. This sequence joins TRBV5-5 and TRBJ1-6, with D tentatively TRBD1 (5 bases). The CDR3 DNA reads TGTGCCAGCAGCTTGCAGGGTGGTAATTCACCCCTCCACTTT. As protein: CASSLQGGNSPLHF.